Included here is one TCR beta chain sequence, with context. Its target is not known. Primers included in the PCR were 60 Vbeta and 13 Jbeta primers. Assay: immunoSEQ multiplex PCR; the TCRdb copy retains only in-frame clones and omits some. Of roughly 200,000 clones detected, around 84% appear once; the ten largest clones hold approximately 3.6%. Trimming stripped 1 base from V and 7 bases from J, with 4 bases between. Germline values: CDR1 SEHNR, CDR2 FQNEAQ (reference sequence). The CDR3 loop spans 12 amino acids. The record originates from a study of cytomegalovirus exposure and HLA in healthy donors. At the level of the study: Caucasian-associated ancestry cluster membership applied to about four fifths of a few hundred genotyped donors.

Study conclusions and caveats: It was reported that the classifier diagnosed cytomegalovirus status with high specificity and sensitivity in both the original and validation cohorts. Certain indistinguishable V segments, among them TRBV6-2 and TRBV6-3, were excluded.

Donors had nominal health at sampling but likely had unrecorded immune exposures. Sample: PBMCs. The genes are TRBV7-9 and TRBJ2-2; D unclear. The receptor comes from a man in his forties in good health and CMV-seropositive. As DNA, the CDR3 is TGTGCCAGCAGCTTAGGGCTCGGGGAGCTGTTTTTT. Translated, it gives CASSLGLGELFF.